The 21 T cell receptor beta chains reported below all come from one sample, sequenced in a study of control samples from healthy donors and cancer patients. Only in-frame clones appear in the TCRdb table, and some are missing; sequencing was by immunoSEQ multiplex PCR. This table holds about 110,000 clones, 85% to 90% found once. Sequencing used PBMCs. The receptors derive from a woman aged 55-69 years with lung cancer.

The rearrangement joins TRBV6-1 to TRBJ1-2; D is perhaps TRBD1 (6 bases). This CDR3 comprises 15 residues. Germline CDR1 MNHNS, CDR2 SASEGT. The ends were cut back, 2 bases at V and 6 bases at J, with 16 bases in the middle. Here the CDR3 reads CASSEYSLGANGYTF. CDR3 sequence (DNA): TGTGCCAGCAGTGAATATAGTCTGGGGGCCAATGGCTACACCTTC.

The rearrangement joins TRBV6-5 to TRBJ2-2; no definite D call. The germline gives CDR1 MNHEY, CDR2 SVGAGI. CDR3 size: 14 residues. Trimming took off 0 bases at V and 7 bases at J, with 9 bases between the two ends. This CDR3 is CASSYSSVGGELFF. As DNA, the CDR3 is TGTGCCAGCAGTTACTCGTCCGTGGGCGGGGAGCTGTTTTTT.

This chain uses TRBV11-3 with TRBJ2-7; D might be TRBD1 (6 bases). CDR1 and CDR2 (germline): SGHNT, YENEEA. Trimming shortened V by 5 bases and J by 1 base, and 15 bases separated the two germline ends. The CDR3 extends over 15 amino acids. CDR3 sequence reads: CASSPTGPFSYEQYF. CDR3 sequence (DNA): TGTGCCAGCAGCCCGACAGGACCCTTTTCCTACGAGCAGTACTTC.

The CDR3 bases are TGCGCCAGCAGCCGCCAGATCAGCTACCAAGAGACCCAGTACTTC. It translates to CASSRQISYQETQYF. V gene TRBV4-1 combines with J gene TRBJ2-5; the D is unclear. Per germline, CDR1 MGHRA and CDR2 YSYEKL. CDR3 length: 15 residues. The V end lost 4 bases, the J end lost 0 bases, and 12 bases lay between the germline ends.

The V and J genes are TRBV2 and TRBJ2-4; D not certain. The CDR3 sequence is 15 residues long. Trimming removed 1 base from V and 9 bases from J, with 16 bases in between. The germline V gene has CDR1 SNHLY and CDR2 FYNNEI. The CDR3 nucleotides are TGTGCCAGCAGTGAAGAGTTCTTCCGCCAAAGCATTCAGTACTTC. Its translation is CASSEEFFRQSIQYF.

The sample holds one count of this clone. This chain uses TRBV28 with TRBJ1-2, with TRBD1 matching 7 bases. The V gene end was trimmed by 6 bases and the J gene end by 4 bases; junction bases not matched to a gene: 14. The CDR3 contains 16 residues. Germline loops: CDR1 MDHEN, CDR2 SYDVKM. CDR3 protein: CASSRPPGQKFYGYTF. In DNA form, the CDR3 reads TGTGCCAGCAGCCGTCCCCCGGGACAGAAATTCTATGGCTACACCTTC.

The CDR3 region is CASRTSGTETQYF. Written as DNA, the CDR3 is TGTGCCAGTAGGACTAGCGGGACAGAGACCCAGTACTTC. The gene calls are TRBV19 and TRBJ2-5; 11 nucleotides align to TRBD2. The V segment lost 6 bases and the J segment 4 bases; nucleotides outside the gene matches: 1. Germline lookup yields CDR1 LNHDA and CDR2 SQIVND (reference sequence). CDR3 length equals 13 residues.

The table lists this clone with a count of one. The rearrangement uses TRBV18 and TRBJ1-3; D call uncertain. CDR1 and CDR2 (germline): KGHSH, LQKENI. V lost 2 bases and J lost 1, with 6 bases in between. The CDR3 has 14 residues. The CDR3 spells CASSPSGSGNTIYF. As DNA, the CDR3 is TGTGCCAGCTCACCAAGCGGGTCTGGAAACACCATATATTTT.

The table lists this clone with a count of one. The V gene is TRBV7-8, the J gene TRBJ1-2; D not certain. Germline CDR1 reads SGHVS; CDR2 reads FQNEAQ. V shed 0 bases and J shed 14 bases, with 16 bases lying between them. This CDR3 is 13 amino acids long. This CDR3 is CASSLAFGKAMTF. Written as DNA, the CDR3 is TGTGCCAGCAGCTTAGCGTTCGGTAAAGCGATGACCTTC.

V usage is TRBV19 and J usage is TRBJ2-6; D remains ambiguous. This CDR3 is 15 amino acids long. Trimming stripped 3 bases from V and 0 bases from J, with 6 bases between. Germline lookup yields CDR1 LNHDA and CDR2 SQIVND (reference sequence). The CDR3: CASSMPHSGANVLTF. DNA of the CDR3: TGTGCCAGTAGTATGCCCCACTCTGGGGCCAACGTCCTGACTTTC.

The chain recombines TRBV3-1 (or the pseudogene TRBV3-2) with TRBJ2-1, with D perhaps TRBD2 (5 bases). There are 14 residues in the CDR3. Germline loops: CDR1 LGHDT, CDR2 YNNKEL (reference sequence). V shed 0 bases and J shed 7 bases, with 10 bases lying between them. Here the CDR3 DNA reads TGTGCCAGCAGCCAAGATCTGACGGGGAATGAGCAGTTCTTC. Translated, it gives CASSQDLTGNEQFF.

The genes are TRBV19 and TRBJ1-2; D may be TRBD1 (6 bases). Deletions cut 7 bases from V and 4 bases from J, with 16 bases between. Per the germline V gene, CDR1 is LNHDA and CDR2 is SQIVND (reference sequence). The CDR3 spans 14 residues. CDR3 loop: CASTQGQVPYGYTF. CDR3 DNA: TGTGCCAGTACCCAGGGGCAGGTCCCCTATGGCTACACCTTC.

The chain recombines TRBV6-2 or TRBV6-3 with TRBJ1-1, with D maybe TRBD1 (5 bases). Germline V gene data show CDR1 as MNHEY and CDR2 as SVGEGT. The CDR3 loop spans 13 amino acids. V was pared by 6 bases and J by 1 base, with 9 bases between. CDR3 sequence: CASSQTGNTEAFF. CDR3 nucleotide sequence: TGTGCCAGCAGCCAAACAGGGAACACTGAAGCTTTCTTT.

The chain has TRBV18 and TRBJ2-2; D might be TRBD1 or TRBD2, each matching 5 bases. This CDR3 has 19 amino acids. Per germline, CDR1 KGHSH and CDR2 LQKENI. Trimming pared 2 bases from V and 3 bases from J, leaving 22 bases between. The CDR3 reads CASSPIGQGLLGDTGELFF. The CDR3 DNA is TGTGCCAGCTCACCAATCGGGCAGGGCCTCCTCGGGGACACCGGGGAGCTGTTTTTT.

V gene TRBV3-1 (or the pseudogene TRBV3-2) combines with J gene TRBJ2-7; TRBD2 matches at 7 bases. The CDR3 extends over 16 amino acids. V lost 1 base to trimming and J lost 3 bases; unmatched junction nucleotides: 9. The germline V gene has CDR1 LGHDT and CDR2 YNNKEL (reference sequence). CDR3 amino acids: CASSQGGTTGGYEQYF. CDR3 DNA sequence: TGTGCCAGCAGCCAAGGCGGGACTACCGGAGGCTACGAGCAGTACTTC.

V is TRBV10-3 and J is TRBJ2-5, with 7 bases fitting TRBD1. The V segment lost 6 bases and the J segment 2 bases; nucleotides outside the gene matches: 6. CDR1 is ENHRY and CDR2 is SYGVKD in the germline V gene. The CDR3 runs to 14 residues. The CDR3 region is CAIRNRDSQETQYF. As DNA, the CDR3 is TGTGCCATCAGGAACCGGGACAGTCAAGAGACCCAGTACTTC.

The chain uses TRBV5-1 and TRBJ1-1; 9 nucleotides match TRBD1. Germline values: CDR1 SGHRS, CDR2 YFSETQ. V was clipped by 2 bases and J by 4 bases; unmatched bases: 9. This CDR3 is 16 amino acids long. CDR3 DNA sequence: TGCGCCAGCAGCTTCGATACAGGGGGCTGGGGCACTGAAGCTTTCTTT. Translation: CASSFDTGGWGTEAFF.

The chain recombines TRBV19 with TRBJ2-5; possibly TRBD2 for D (5 bases). Deletions cut 6 bases from V and 7 bases from J, with 15 bases between. Germline values: CDR1 LNHDA, CDR2 SQIVND (reference sequence). The CDR3 contains 13 residues. The CDR3 here is CASRGSGDGTQYF. Written as DNA, the CDR3 is TGTGCCAGTAGGGGGTCCGGGGATGGGACCCAGTACTTC.

V is TRBV7-8 and J is TRBJ2-5, with 16 bases lining up with TRBD2. The V segment lost 5 bases and the J segment 2 bases; nucleotides outside the gene matches: 14. The CDR3 loop spans 20 amino acids. CDR1 SGHVS and CDR2 FQNEAQ come from the germline V gene. In DNA, the CDR3 is TGTGCCAGCAGCCAGGGGACTAGCGGGGGGGCTATTCGGCTGCAAGAGACCCAGTACTTC. Translation: CASSQGTSGGAIRLQETQYF.

This chain uses TRBV9 with TRBJ1-2; D might be TRBD1 (5 bases). Germline lookup yields CDR1 SGDLS and CDR2 YYNGEE. The V end was cut by 4 bases, the J end by 4 bases, with 23 bases between. The CDR3 totals 17 residues. The CDR3 is CASSSIMKGGAVYGYTF. CDR3 DNA sequence: TGTGCCAGCAGCTCAATTATGAAGGGAGGGGCGGTCTATGGCTACACCTTC.

The chain combines TRBV19 with TRBJ1-1; 10 nucleotides agree with TRBD1. The CDR3 is made up of 21 amino acids. CDR1 is LNHDA, CDR2 SQIVND, per germline (reference sequence). V was clipped by 4 bases and J by 0 bases; unmatched bases: 20. The CDR3 is CASSTPGQGTGANLLNTEAFF. The CDR3 DNA reads as TGTGCCAGTAGTACCCCGGGACAGGGGACCGGAGCGAACCTCTTGAACACTGAAGCTTTCTTT.